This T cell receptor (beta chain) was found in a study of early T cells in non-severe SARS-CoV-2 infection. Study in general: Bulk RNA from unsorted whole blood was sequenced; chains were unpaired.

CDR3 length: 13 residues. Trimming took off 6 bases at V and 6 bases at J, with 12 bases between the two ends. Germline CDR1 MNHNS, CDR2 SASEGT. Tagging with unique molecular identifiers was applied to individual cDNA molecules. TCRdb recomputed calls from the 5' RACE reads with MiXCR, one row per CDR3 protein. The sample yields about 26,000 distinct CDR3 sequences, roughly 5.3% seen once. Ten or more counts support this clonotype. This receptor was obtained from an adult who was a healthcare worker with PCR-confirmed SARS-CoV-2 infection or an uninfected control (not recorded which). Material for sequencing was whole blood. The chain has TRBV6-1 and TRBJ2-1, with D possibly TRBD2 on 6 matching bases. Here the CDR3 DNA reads TGTGCCAGCAGCGTCGGCGGGGTCAATGAGCAGTTCTTC. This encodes CASSVGGVNEQFF.